This TCR beta chain was sequenced for a study of blood T cell repertoires in COVID-19. This table comes from immunoSEQ multiplex PCR, and its TCRdb copy is limited to in-frame clones, with some not included. The sample lists about 350,000 clones; roughly 90% were seen once. V lost 1 base and J lost 8; bases outside the gene matches: 9. CDR1 and CDR2 from the germline V gene are SEHNR and FQNEAQ (reference sequence). The CDR3 covers 17 residues. This TCR came from a woman between 25 and 40 years old who had recovered from COVID-19. This chain connects TRBV7-9 to TRBJ1-6; 9 bases line up with TRBD1. The sample taken for sequencing was PBMCs or T cells enriched from blood (not recorded which). The chain's CDR3 is CASSLVGTGPRDSPLHF. For the CDR3, the DNA is TGTGCCAGCAGCTTAGTGGGGACAGGGCCCCGGGATTCACCCCTCCACTTT. The whole variable domain, remainder taken from reference TRBV7-9 and TRBJ1-6, is DTGVSQNPRHKITKRGQNVTFRCDPISEHNRLYWYRQTLGQGPEFLTYFQNEAQLEKSRLLSDRFSAERPKGSFSTLEIQRTEQGDSAMYLCASSLVGTGPRDSPLHFGNGTRLTVT.